The 10 T cell receptor beta chains listed next were all sequenced from one sample in a study of T cells in tumors after PD-1 blockade. As to time point: second of two post-therapy site-matched biopsies roughly eight weeks apart. Libraries were prepared by immunoSEQ multiplex PCR; TCRdb keeps only in-frame clonotypes and omits some of them. Of 8,200 or so clones in the sample, approximately 60% were seen once. Sequenced here: tumor tissue, sampled after anti-PD-1 treatment. The receptors were sampled from a human donor with basal cell carcinoma.

The rearrangement links TRBV7-2 to TRBJ1-5, with D tentatively TRBD1 (6 bases). The CDR3 contains 18 residues. CDR1 and CDR2 from the germline V gene are SGHTA and FQGNSA. Trimming took off 5 bases at V and 2 bases at J, with 22 bases between the two ends. CDR3 DNA sequence: TGTGCCAGCAGCGTACGATTCACAGGGATCCTTGGCAATCAGCCCCAGCATTTT. Amino acid sequence: CASSVRFTGILGNQPQHF.

The chain carries TRBV6-5 and TRBJ2-6; D is ambiguous. CDR1 is MNHEY and CDR2 is SVGAGI in the germline V gene. The CDR3 sequence is 16 residues long. Trimming took 0 bases from V and 2 from J, leaving 8 bases between them. CDR3 nucleotides: TGTGCCAGCAGTTACTCGCGTGCGGCTGGGGCCAACGTCCTGACTTTC. Amino acid sequence: CASSYSRAAGANVLTF.

V usage is TRBV30 and J usage is TRBJ2-5; tentative D call: TRBD2 (7 bases). The germline V and J ends were trimmed by 3 bases and 5 bases, with 13 bases remaining between them. In germline, CDR1 is GTSNPN, CDR2 SVGIG (reference sequence). The CDR3 covers 13 residues. The CDR3 loop is CAWRRGRMETQYF. The CDR3 DNA sequence: TGTGCCTGGAGGCGGGGGCGCATGGAGACCCAGTACTTC.

The V and J genes are TRBV5-1 and TRBJ2-7; the D gene is possibly TRBD1 (6 bases). CDR1 and CDR2 (germline): SGHRS, YFSETQ. V lost 6 bases, J lost 3 bases, and 7 bases lay in between. This CDR3 contains 11 residues. This chain's CDR3 is CASTDSYEQYF. CDR3 DNA sequence: TGCGCCAGCACGGACAGCTACGAGCAGTACTTC.

The rearrangement uses TRBV10-3 and TRBJ2-1, with 8 bases matching TRBD2. V trimming: 3 bases; J trimming: 2 bases; junction bases outside the gene matches: 3. Looked up from germline, CDR1 is ENHRY and CDR2 is SYGVKD. The CDR3 is 15 residues long. The CDR3 is CAISDGGAAYNEQFF. As DNA, the CDR3 is TGTGCCATCAGTGACGGGGGGGCAGCCTACAATGAGCAGTTCTTC.

The rearrangement joins TRBV24-1 to TRBJ2-1; the match to TRBD2 covers 11 bases. The V gene end was trimmed by 3 bases and the J gene end by 6 bases; junction bases not matched to a gene: 9. CDR1 and CDR2 from the germline V gene are KGHDR and SFDVKD. This CDR3 has 17 amino acids. CDR3 sequence (DNA): TGTGCCACCAGTGATGCTACAGGGACTAGCGGACTCAATGAGCAGTTCTTC. Translated: CATSDATGTSGLNEQFF.

CDR3 loop: CSAESYEQYF. Here the CDR3 DNA reads TGCAGTGCTGAGTCCTACGAGCAGTACTTC. This chain joins TRBV20-1 and TRBJ2-7; D unresolved. Germline CDR1 DFQATT, CDR2 SNEGSKA (reference sequence). Trimming cost V 5 bases and J 1 base, with 3 bases left between them. The CDR3 contains 10 residues.

In its sample, this clone was seen a few times. The rearrangement links TRBV7-2 to TRBJ2-1; D possibly matches TRBD1 or TRBD2 (7 bases each). Deletions cut 5 bases from V and 6 bases from J, with 17 bases between. CDR3 length: 15 residues. Germline values: CDR1 SGHTA, CDR2 FQGNSA. CDR3 sequence (DNA): TGTGCCAGCAGCCCCGAGGCCAGGGGGGGCAATGAGCAGTTCTTC. It yields the protein CASSPEARGGNEQFF.

By frequency in the sample, this clone is medium-sized (0.01 to 0.1%). The chain joins TRBV29-1 to TRBJ1-4, with TRBD1 matching 9 bases. Per the germline V gene, CDR1 is SQVTM and CDR2 is ANQGSEA. Trimming at V came to 4 bases and at J to 0 bases, leaving 0 bases not matched to a gene. This CDR3 has 14 residues. The CDR3 DNA reads as TGCAGCGTTGGACAGGGGGCAACTAATGAAAAACTGTTTTTT. Translating it yields CSVGQGATNEKLFF. The variable domain in full, with the rest retrieved from reference TRBV29-1 and TRBJ1-4, is SAVISQKPSRDICQRGTSLTIQCQVDSQVTMMFWYRQQPGQSLTLIATANQGSEATYESGFVIDKFPISRPNLTFSTLTVSNMSPEDSSIYLCSVGQGATNEKLFFGSGTQLSVL.

This rearrangement joins TRBV28 to TRBJ1-1; TRBD1 matches 7 bases. Per germline, CDR1 MDHEN and CDR2 SYDVKM. With 6 bases clipped from V and 0 bases from J, the junction kept 4 bases outside the gene matches. This CDR3 is built from 14 residues. CDR3 in DNA: TGTGCCAGCAGACAGGGGAACATGAACACTGAAGCTTTCTTT. Residues: CASRQGNMNTEAFF.